The next 2 T cell receptor beta chains were all read from a single sample in a study of T cell responses to AZD1222 COVID-19 vaccine. Sequencing used immunoSEQ multiplex PCR; TCRdb keeps in-frame clones, though not all of them. This sample has about 140,000 clones, with roughly 90% found just once. The sequenced sample was peripheral blood, obtained on day 0 of AZD1222 vaccination. The receptors shown here come from an adult in good health.

The chain recombines TRBV5-1 with TRBJ2-7; D remains unclear. The V end lost 0 bases, the J end lost 2 bases, and 9 bases lay between the germline ends. The length of the CDR3 is 14 residues. Germline CDR1 reads SGHRS; CDR2 reads YFSETQ. The CDR3 reads CASSLANSAYEQYF. The CDR3 DNA reads as TGCGCCAGCAGCTTGGCCAATTCCGCCTACGAGCAGTACTTC.

This clone was observed a single time. The CDR3: CASSLIGGQNGYTF. CDR3 sequence (DNA): TGTGCCAGCAGTTTGATAGGGGGACAGAATGGCTACACCTTC. The J gene is TRBJ1-2, the V gene TRBV28, with 7 bases that match TRBD1. CDR3 length equals 14 residues. Germline V lookup: CDR1 MDHEN, CDR2 SYDVKM. Trimming cost V 3 bases and J 6 bases; bases outside gene matches: 7.